This TCR beta chain was obtained from a study of blood T cells in healthy people across ages. Study-level background: Capture via template switching afforded approximately one barcoded beta molecule per two T cells.

It was with a sample-barcoded 5' primer and a J-beta primer mix that a second PCR of about 6 to 12 cycles was run. A single record per CDR3 protein comes from TCRdb applying MiXCR to the 5' RACE reads. Found here are about 830,000 distinct CDR3 sequences, 62% of them singletons; the top ten hold 25% to 35%. Each of the donors had roughly 9.4 milliliters of peripheral blood drawn into EDTA-treated Vacutainer tubes. Only a few counts were recorded for this clonotype. Source material: blood. The clonotype comes from a man aged 30-40 years in good health.

The CDR3 protein is CAWSVMEDSPLHF. The CDR3 nucleotides are TGTGCCTGGAGTGTAATGGAGGATTCACCCCTCCACTTT. The chain uses TRBV30 and TRBJ1-6; D not certain. V dropped 0 bases and J dropped 8 bases, with 8 bases sitting between them. The CDR3 covers 13 residues. Germline V gives CDR1 GTSNPN, CDR2 SVGIG (reference sequence).